This T cell receptor beta chain was identified during a study of CD8 T cells in ankylosing spondylitis. Findings and caveats of the study: The study looked at matched synovial fluid samples from ankylosing spondylitis patients. Disease-linked clones were reported to be significantly enriched there. Made up of about eight highly homologous variants, a TCR beta motif appeared characteristic of ankylosing spondylitis blood. Some of the motif variants had earlier been found in reactive arthritis patients' fluid and blood.

TCRdb reprocessed the 5' RACE reads with MiXCR, giving one entry per CDR3 protein. The sample has fewer than 250,000 distinct CDR3 sequences, roughly 10% seen once. This clonotype came up a few times. Its target is unknown. CDR3 length: 16 residues. Trimming took off 3 bases at V and 0 bases at J, with 13 bases between the two ends. Germline loops: CDR1 SGHVS, CDR2 FQNEAQ. This sequence originates from a male donor with ankylosing spondylitis or in good health (not recorded which). Sequencing used blood, either unsorted or a sorted T cell fraction (not recorded which). The gene calls are TRBV7-8 and TRBJ2-3, with D possibly TRBD2 on 6 matching bases. The CDR3 DNA reads as TGTGCCAGCAGCTTTCGAGTAGCGGCTAGCACAGATACGCAGTATTTT. This translates into CASSFRVAASTDTQYF.